The present T cell receptor beta chain was sequenced within a study of blood T cell repertoires in COVID-19. The CDR3 totals 17 residues. Germline CDR1 and CDR2: MGHRA and YSYEKL. Trimming pared 2 bases from V and 0 bases from J, leaving 14 bases between. How the authors handled the data: Estimated nucleated cell counts came from reference gene primer amplification. Clones were sequenced by immunoSEQ multiplex PCR, and TCRdb holds only the in-frame ones, with some missing. D and trimming were read from the DNA, whereas the V and J calls and clone size are those reported in that table. The table records about 45,000 clones, more than 80% of them present only once.

The clonotype was recovered from a man older than 75 in a cohort sampled during active COVID-19. Sequenced sample: peripheral blood. The chain is built from TRBV4-1 and TRBJ1-3, with D perhaps TRBD1 (5 bases). CDR3 loop: CASSQLPGGSSGNTIYF. In DNA, the CDR3 is TGCGCCAGCAGCCAACTGCCGGGGGGAAGCTCTGGAAACACCATATATTTT.